The present T cell receptor (beta chain) was sequenced within a study of blood T cell repertoires in COVID-19. Study-level information: PBMCs, B-cell-depleted T cells, or T cells provided the cDNA or gDNA that made up the material.

The CDR3 length is 12 residues. Per the germline V gene, CDR1 is SGHVS and CDR2 is FQNEAQ. V was shortened by 5 bases and J by 7 bases, with 9 bases between the two germline ends. TCRdb keeps only in-frame clones here, not all; method: immunoSEQ multiplex PCR. The table records around 67,000 clones, about 90% of them present only once. This sequence was found in an elderly woman with active or convalescent COVID-19. The material sequenced was peripheral blood. The rearrangement uses TRBV7-8 and TRBJ2-4; a possible D gene is TRBD2 (6 bases). CDR3 amino acids: CASSPGGNIQYF. As DNA, the CDR3 is TGTGCCAGCAGCCCCGGAGGGAACATTCAGTACTTC. Complete variable domain (other parts from reference TRBV7-8 and TRBJ2-4): GAGVSQSPRYKVAKRGQDVALRCDPISGHVSLFWYQQALGQGPEFLTYFQNEAQLDKSGLPSDRFFAERPEGSVSTLKIQRTQQEDSAVYLCASSPGGNIQYFGAGTRLSVL.